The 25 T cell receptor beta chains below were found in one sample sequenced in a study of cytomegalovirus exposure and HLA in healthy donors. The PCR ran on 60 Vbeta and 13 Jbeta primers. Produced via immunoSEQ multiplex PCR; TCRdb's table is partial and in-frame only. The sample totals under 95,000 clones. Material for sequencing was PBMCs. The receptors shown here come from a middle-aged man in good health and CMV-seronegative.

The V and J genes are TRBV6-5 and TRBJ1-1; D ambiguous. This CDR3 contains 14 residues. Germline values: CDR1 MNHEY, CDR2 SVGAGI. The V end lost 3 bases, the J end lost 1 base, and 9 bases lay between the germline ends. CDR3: CASSYSVKNTEAFF. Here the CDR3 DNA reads TGTGCCAGCAGTTATTCGGTAAAGAACACTGAAGCTTTCTTT.

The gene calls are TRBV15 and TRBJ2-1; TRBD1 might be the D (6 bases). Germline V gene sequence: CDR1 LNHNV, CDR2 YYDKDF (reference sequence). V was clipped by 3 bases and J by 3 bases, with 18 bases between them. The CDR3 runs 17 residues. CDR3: CATSSPGTQRFYNEQFF. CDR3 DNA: TGTGCCACCAGCAGCCCCGGGACACAGAGGTTCTACAATGAGCAGTTCTTC. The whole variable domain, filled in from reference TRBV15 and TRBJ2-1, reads DAMVIQNPRYQVTQFGKPVTLSCSQTLNHNVMYWYQQKSSQAPKLLFHYYDKDFNNEADTPDNFQSRRPNTSFCFLDIRSPGLGDTAMYLCATSSPGTQRFYNEQFFGPGTRLTVL.

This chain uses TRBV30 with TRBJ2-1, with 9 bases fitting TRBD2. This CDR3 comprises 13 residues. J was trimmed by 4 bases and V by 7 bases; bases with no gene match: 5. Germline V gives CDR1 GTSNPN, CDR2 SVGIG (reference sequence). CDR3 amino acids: CAFSGGGYNEQFF. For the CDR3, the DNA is TGTGCCTTTAGCGGGGGCGGGTACAATGAGCAGTTCTTC.

CDR3 DNA: TGTGCCAGCAGCTTAGTGTCTAGCGGGGGGACTAGAGAGACCCAGTACTTC. Protein sequence: CASSLVSSGGTRETQYF. The chain couples TRBV7-2 to TRBJ2-5, with 11 bases fitting TRBD2. The CDR3 is 17 residues long. Germline V gene data show CDR1 as SGHTA and CDR2 as FQGNSA. With 1 base clipped from V and 4 bases from J, the junction kept 8 bases outside the gene matches.

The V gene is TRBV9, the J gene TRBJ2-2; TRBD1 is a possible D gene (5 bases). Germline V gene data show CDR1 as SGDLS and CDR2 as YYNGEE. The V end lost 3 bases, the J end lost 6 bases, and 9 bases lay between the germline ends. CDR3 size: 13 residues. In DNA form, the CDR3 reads TGTGCCAGCAGCGCCCAGGGTTCCGGGGAGCTGTTTTTT. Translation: CASSAQGSGELFF.

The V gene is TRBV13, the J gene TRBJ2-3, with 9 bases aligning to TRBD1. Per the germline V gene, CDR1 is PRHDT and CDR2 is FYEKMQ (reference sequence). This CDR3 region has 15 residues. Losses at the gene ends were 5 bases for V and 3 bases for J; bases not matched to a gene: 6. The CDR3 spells CASSTGTGTTDTQYF. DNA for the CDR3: TGTGCCAGCAGCACCGGGACAGGGACGACAGATACGCAGTATTTT.

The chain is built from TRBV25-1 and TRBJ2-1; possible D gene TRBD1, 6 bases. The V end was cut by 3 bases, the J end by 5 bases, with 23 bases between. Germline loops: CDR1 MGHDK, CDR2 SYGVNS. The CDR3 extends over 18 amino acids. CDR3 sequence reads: CASSDFFGGRTGNNEQFF. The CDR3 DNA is TGTGCCAGCAGTGACTTTTTTGGGGGCCGTACAGGGAACAATGAGCAGTTCTTC.

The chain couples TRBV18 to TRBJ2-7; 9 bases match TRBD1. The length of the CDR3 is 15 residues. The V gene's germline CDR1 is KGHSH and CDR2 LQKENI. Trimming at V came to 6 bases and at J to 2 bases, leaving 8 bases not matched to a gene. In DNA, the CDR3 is TGTGCCAGCTCCCGGCTTGGGGACAGGGCCTACGAGCAGTACTTC. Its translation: CASSRLGDRAYEQYF. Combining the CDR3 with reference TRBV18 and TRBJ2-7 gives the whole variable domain NAGVMQNPRHLVRRRGQEARLRCSPMKGHSHVYWYRQLPEEGLKFMVYLQKENIIDESGMPKERFSAEFPKEGPSILRIQQVVRGDSAAYFCASSRLGDRAYEQYFGPGTRLTVT.

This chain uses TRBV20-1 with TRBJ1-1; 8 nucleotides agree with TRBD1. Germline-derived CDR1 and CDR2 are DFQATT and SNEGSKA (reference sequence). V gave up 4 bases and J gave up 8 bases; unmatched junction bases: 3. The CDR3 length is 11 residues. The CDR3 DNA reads TGCAGTGCTACCCGGACAGGGGAAGCTTTCTTT. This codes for CSATRTGEAFF.

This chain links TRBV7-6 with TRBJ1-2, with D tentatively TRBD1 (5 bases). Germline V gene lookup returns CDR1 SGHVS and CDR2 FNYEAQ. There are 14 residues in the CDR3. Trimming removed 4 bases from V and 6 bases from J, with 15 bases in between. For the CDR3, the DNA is TGTGCCAGCAGCTCCCGGGGGGGTAGGGATGGCTACACCTTC. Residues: CASSSRGGRDGYTF. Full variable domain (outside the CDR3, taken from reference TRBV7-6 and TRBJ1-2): GAGVSQSPRYKVTKRGQDVALRCDPISGHVSLYWYRQALGQGPEFLTYFNYEAQQDKSGLPNDRFSAERPEGSISTLTIQRTEQRDSAMYRCASSSRGGRDGYTFGSGTRLTVV.

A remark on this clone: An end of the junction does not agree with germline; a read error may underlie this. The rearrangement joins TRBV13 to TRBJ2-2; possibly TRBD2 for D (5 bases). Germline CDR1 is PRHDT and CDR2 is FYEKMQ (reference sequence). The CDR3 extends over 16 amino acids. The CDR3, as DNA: TGTGCCAGCAGCTTTAAAGGGAGTTTGAACATCGGGGAGCTGTTTTTT. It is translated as CASSFKGSLNIGELFF.

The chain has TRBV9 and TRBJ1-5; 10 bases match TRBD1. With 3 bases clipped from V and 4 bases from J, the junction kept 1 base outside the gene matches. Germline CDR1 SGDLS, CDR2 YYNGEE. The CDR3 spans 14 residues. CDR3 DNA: TGTGCCAGCAGCGCGGACAGGGGGAATCAGCCCCAGCATTTT. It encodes CASSADRGNQPQHF.

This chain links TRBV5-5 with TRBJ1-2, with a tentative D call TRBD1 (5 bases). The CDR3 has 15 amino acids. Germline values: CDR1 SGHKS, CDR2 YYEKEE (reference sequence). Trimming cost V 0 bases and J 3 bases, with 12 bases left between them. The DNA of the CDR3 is TGTGCCAGCAGCTTGGGGGTGACAGATCACTATGGCTACACCTTC. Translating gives CASSLGVTDHYGYTF.

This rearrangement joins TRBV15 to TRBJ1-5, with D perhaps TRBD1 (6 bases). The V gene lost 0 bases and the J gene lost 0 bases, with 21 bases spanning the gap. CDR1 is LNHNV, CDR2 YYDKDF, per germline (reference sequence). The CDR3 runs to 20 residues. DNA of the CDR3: TGTGCCACCAGCAGAGACGAGTCCGGGACAAGTTCGTATAGCAATCAGCCCCAGCATTTT. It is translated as CATSRDESGTSSYSNQPQHF.

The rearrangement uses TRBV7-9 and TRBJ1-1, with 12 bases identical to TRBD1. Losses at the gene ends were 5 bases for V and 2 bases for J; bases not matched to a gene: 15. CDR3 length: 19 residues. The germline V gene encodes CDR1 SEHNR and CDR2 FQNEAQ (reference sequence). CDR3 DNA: TGTGCCAGCAGCCCCCCCGCCCGGGGACAGGGGGCGAAAAACACTGAAGCTTTCTTT. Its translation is CASSPPARGQGAKNTEAFF.

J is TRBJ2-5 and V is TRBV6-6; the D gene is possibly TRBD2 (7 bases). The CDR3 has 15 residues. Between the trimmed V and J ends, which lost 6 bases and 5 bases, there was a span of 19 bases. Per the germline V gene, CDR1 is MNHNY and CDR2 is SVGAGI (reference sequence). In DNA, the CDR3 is TGTGCCAGCAGGAGGGGGGGCGGAGAATGGGAGACCCAGTACTTC. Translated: CASRRGGGEWETQYF.

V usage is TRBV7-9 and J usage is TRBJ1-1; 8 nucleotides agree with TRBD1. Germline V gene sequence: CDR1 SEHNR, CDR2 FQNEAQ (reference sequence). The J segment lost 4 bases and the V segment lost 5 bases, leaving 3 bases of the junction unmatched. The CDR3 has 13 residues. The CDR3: CASSLTGGTEAFF. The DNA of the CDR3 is TGTGCCAGCAGCCTAACAGGGGGCACTGAAGCTTTCTTT.

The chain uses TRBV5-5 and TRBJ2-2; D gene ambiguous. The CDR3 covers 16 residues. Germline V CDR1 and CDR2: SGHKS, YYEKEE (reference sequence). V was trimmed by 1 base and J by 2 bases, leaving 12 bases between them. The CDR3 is CASSLPLSVNTGELFF. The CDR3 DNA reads TGTGCCAGCAGCTTGCCCTTAAGCGTTAACACCGGGGAGCTGTTTTTT.

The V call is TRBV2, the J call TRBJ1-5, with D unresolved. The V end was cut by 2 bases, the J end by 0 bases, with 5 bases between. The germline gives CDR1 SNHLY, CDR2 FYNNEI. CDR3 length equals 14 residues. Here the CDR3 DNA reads TGTGCCAGCAGTGAAACTGATAGCAATCAGCCCCAGCATTTT. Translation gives CASSETDSNQPQHF.

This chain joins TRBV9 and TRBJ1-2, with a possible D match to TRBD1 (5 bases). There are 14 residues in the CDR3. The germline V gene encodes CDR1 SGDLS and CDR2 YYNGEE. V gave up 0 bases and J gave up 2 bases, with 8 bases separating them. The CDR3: CASSVGGENYGYTF. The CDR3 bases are TGTGCCAGCAGCGTAGGGGGCGAGAACTATGGCTACACCTTC.

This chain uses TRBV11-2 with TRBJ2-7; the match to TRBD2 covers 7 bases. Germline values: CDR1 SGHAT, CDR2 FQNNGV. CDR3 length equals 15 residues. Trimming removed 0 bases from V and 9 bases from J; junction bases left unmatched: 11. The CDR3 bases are TGTGCCAGCAGCTTAGACGGGCCAGTGGGGGGGACGCAGTACTTC. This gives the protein CASSLDGPVGGTQYF. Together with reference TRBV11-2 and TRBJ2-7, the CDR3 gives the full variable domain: EAGVAQSPRYKIIEKRQSVAFWCNPISGHATLYWYQQILGQGPKLLIQFQNNGVVDDSQLPKDRFSAERLKGVDSTLKIQPAKLEDSAVYLCASSLDGPVGGTQYFGPGTRLTVT.

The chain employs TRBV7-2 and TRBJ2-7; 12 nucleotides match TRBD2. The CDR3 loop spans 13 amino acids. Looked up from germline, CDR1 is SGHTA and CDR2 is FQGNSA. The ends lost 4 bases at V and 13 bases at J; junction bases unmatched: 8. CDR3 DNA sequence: TGTGCCAGCAGCTCCCTAGCGGGGGGGCCGACCTACTTC. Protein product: CASSSLAGGPTYF.

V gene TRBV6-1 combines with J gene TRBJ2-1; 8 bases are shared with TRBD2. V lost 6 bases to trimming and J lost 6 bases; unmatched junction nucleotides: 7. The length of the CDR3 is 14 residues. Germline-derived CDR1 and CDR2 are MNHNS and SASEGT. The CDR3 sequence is CASRDRGGGNEQFF. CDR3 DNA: TGTGCCAGCAGGGACCGGGGGGGTGGCAATGAGCAGTTCTTC.

CDR3 amino acids: CASRRGQDNYEQYF. The CDR3 DNA reads as TGTGCCAGCAGAAGGGGACAGGATAACTACGAGCAGTACTTC. This rearrangement joins TRBV2 to TRBJ2-7; 8 bases are a match to TRBD1. The CDR3 is made up of 14 amino acids. Germline lookup yields CDR1 SNHLY and CDR2 FYNNEI. V trimming: 6 bases; J trimming: 3 bases; junction bases outside the gene matches: 7.

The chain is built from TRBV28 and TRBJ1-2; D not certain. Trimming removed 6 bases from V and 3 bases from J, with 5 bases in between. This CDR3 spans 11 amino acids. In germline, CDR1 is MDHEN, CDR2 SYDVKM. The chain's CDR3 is CASSQDYGYTF. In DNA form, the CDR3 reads TGTGCCAGCAGCCAGGACTATGGCTACACCTTC.